These 24 T cell receptor beta chains originate from one sample sequenced in a study of shared clonotypes between healthy human individuals. Clones were read by immunoSEQ multiplex PCR, and TCRdb kept only the in-frame ones, dropping some. There are 2 million to 2.5 million clones in the sample; 85% to 95% occur only once, and around 0.13% lies in the top ten. The specimen sequenced was naive CD4+ T cells sorted from blood. The sample's subset: CD45RA+ positively selected. The receptors shown here come from a man between 18 and 29 years old in good health.

The chain has TRBV19 and TRBJ1-5; D gene ambiguous. V dropped 8 bases and J dropped 4 bases, with 9 bases sitting between them. From germline, CDR1 is LNHDA and CDR2 SQIVND (reference sequence). The CDR3 is 12 residues long. The CDR3 loop reads CASSRRNQPQHF. The CDR3 coding sequence is TGTGCCAGTTCTCGACGGAATCAGCCCCAGCATTTT.

DNA for the CDR3: TGCGCCAGCAGCCAAGAACCAGGGGTAGGGACTGAAGCTTTCTTT. This gives the protein CASSQEPGVGTEAFF. The chain recombines TRBV5-1 with TRBJ1-1, with D perhaps matching TRBD1 (6 bases). The CDR3 sequence is 15 residues long. V was shortened by 4 bases and J by 5 bases, with 18 bases between the two germline ends. CDR1 is SGHRS, CDR2 YFSETQ, per germline.

The rearrangement uses TRBV14 and TRBJ2-7, with D perhaps matching TRBD2 (6 bases). V gave up 4 bases and J gave up 2 bases, with 15 bases separating them. Germline lookup yields CDR1 SGHDN and CDR2 FVKESK. The CDR3 covers 15 residues. The CDR3 is CASSPGGTLPYEQYF. In nucleotides, the CDR3 is TGTGCCAGCAGCCCAGGCGGGACTCTCCCCTACGAGCAGTACTTC.

This chain links TRBV5-1 with TRBJ2-3; weak D call: TRBD1 (6 bases). The V gene's germline CDR1 is SGHRS and CDR2 YFSETQ. The CDR3 contains 15 residues. Between the trimmed V and J ends, which lost 6 bases and 3 bases, there was a span of 17 bases. CDR3 nucleotide sequence: TGCGCCAGCAAAAGCCAGGGGTTAGGGACAGATACGCAGTATTTT. Amino acid sequence: CASKSQGLGTDTQYF.

The chain combines TRBV6-5 with TRBJ1-2; D not resolved. Germline lookup yields CDR1 MNHEY and CDR2 SVGAGI. The CDR3 loop spans 15 amino acids. V was clipped by 5 bases and J by 2 bases, with 15 bases between them. For the CDR3, the DNA is TGTGCCAGCAGTCCTCTCTCCGGGCTGAACTATGGCTACACCTTC. It encodes CASSPLSGLNYGYTF.

The V call is TRBV15, the J call TRBJ2-2, with TRBD2 identical over 13 bases. Trimming cost V 0 bases and J 7 bases; bases outside gene matches: 8. The CDR3 contains 18 residues. Germline lookup yields CDR1 LNHNV and CDR2 YYDKDF (reference sequence). The CDR3 DNA reads as TGTGCCACCAGCAGAGAACCGTGGACTAGCGGGGGCGGCGGGGAGCTGTTTTTT. It specifies CATSREPWTSGGGGELFF. The full variable domain, in which reference TRBV15 and TRBJ2-2 provide the parts outside the CDR3, is DAMVIQNPRYQVTQFGKPVTLSCSQTLNHNVMYWYQQKSSQAPKLLFHYYDKDFNNEADTPDNFQSRRPNTSFCFLDIRSPGLGDTAMYLCATSREPWTSGGGGELFFGEGSRLTVL.

This rearrangement joins TRBV5-4 to TRBJ1-5; D uncertain. Germline CDR1 and CDR2: SGHNT and YYREEE (reference sequence). Trimming left V 4 bases short and J 9 bases short, with 17 bases between. CDR3 size: 14 residues. The CDR3 spells CASSPDVGGVPQHF. Written as DNA, the CDR3 is TGTGCCAGCAGCCCCGACGTGGGTGGTGTGCCCCAGCATTTT.

In regard to this clone: Since a much larger clone is just one base distant, this may be a read error. The rearrangement joins TRBV27 to TRBJ1-5; D call uncertain. The V end was cut by 2 bases, the J end by 4 bases, with 3 bases between. The CDR3 consists of 12 residues. Per the germline V gene, CDR1 is MNHEY and CDR2 is SMNVEV (reference sequence). The CDR3 here is CASSLPNQPQHF. In nucleotides, the CDR3 is TGTGCCAGCAGTTTACCGAATCAGCCCCAGCATTTT.

This chain connects TRBV5-1 to TRBJ1-1; maybe TRBD1 (5 bases). The CDR3 has 15 residues. The germline V and J ends were trimmed by 4 bases and 0 bases, with 13 bases remaining between them. The germline gives CDR1 SGHRS, CDR2 YFSETQ. DNA of the CDR3: TGCGCCAGCAGCCCAGCCCTGACAGTGAACACTGAAGCTTTCTTT. Protein sequence: CASSPALTVNTEAFF.

The chain carries TRBV5-4 and TRBJ1-1, with TRBD1 matching over 7 bases. The CDR3 is 16 amino acids. Losses at the gene ends were 0 bases for V and 3 bases for J; bases not matched to a gene: 8. The germline V gene encodes CDR1 SGHNT and CDR2 YYREEE (reference sequence). The CDR3 nucleotides read TGTGCCAGCAGCTTGGGACAGGGTGGGTATGACACTGAAGCTTTCTTT. Translating gives CASSLGQGGYDTEAFF.

The chain couples TRBV6-1 to TRBJ2-3; the D call may be TRBD1 or TRBD2 (5 bases each). The V and J ends lost 3 bases and 2 bases respectively, with 12 bases between them. CDR3 length: 15 amino acids. The germline CDR1 and CDR2 sequences are MNHNS and SASEGT. CDR3 bases: TGTGCCAGCAGTGACCGGTGGGGGAACACAGATACGCAGTATTTT. Translated, it gives CASSDRWGNTDTQYF.

The rearrangement uses TRBV6-1 and TRBJ1-5; D perhaps matches TRBD1 (6 bases). The CDR3 sequence is 14 residues long. CDR1 is MNHNS, CDR2 SASEGT, per germline. V dropped 7 bases and J dropped 0 bases, with 10 bases sitting between them. The CDR3 DNA reads TGTGCCAGCACCCCGGACAGTAGCAATCAGCCCCAGCATTTT. Encoded protein: CASTPDSSNQPQHF.

There are many counts of this clone. This rearrangement joins TRBV11-2 to TRBJ2-7, with 7 bases identical to TRBD1. The J segment lost 7 bases and the V segment lost 7 bases, leaving 13 bases of the junction unmatched. The CDR3 has 14 residues. The germline CDR1 and CDR2 sequences are SGHAT and FQNNGV. The CDR3 loop reads CASTLSRGTGEQYF. The CDR3, as DNA: TGTGCCAGCACCCTAAGCAGGGGGACGGGGGAGCAGTACTTC.

The V gene is TRBV30, the J gene TRBJ1-2; D is uncertain. Germline CDR1 reads GTSNPN; CDR2 reads SVGIG (reference sequence). V lost 0 bases and J lost 4, with 12 bases in between. The CDR3 length is 14 residues. The DNA for the CDR3 is TGTGCCTGGAGTGTTAATAAGGGTTCCTATGGCTACACCTTC. It encodes CAWSVNKGSYGYTF.

This clone was detected only once. This specimen includes other DNA sequences encoding the same CDR3. The chain has TRBV5-1 and TRBJ2-5, with TRBD1 matching over 10 bases. V lost 5 bases and J lost 5; bases outside the gene matches: 3. The germline gives CDR1 SGHRS, CDR2 YFSETQ. The CDR3 length is 13 residues. The CDR3 reads CASRTGGEETQYF. The DNA for the CDR3 is TGCGCCAGCAGGACAGGGGGCGAGGAGACCCAGTACTTC.

This clone was observed a few times. The V and J genes are TRBV19 and TRBJ1-5; D remains unclear. Germline V gene sequence: CDR1 LNHDA, CDR2 SQIVND (reference sequence). The length of the CDR3 is 13 residues. The V and J ends lost 5 bases and 5 bases respectively, with 10 bases between them. CDR3 nucleotide sequence: TGTGCCAGTAGTCTGGCGGCTGATCAGCCCCAGCATTTT. This translates into CASSLAADQPQHF.

The chain has TRBV18 and TRBJ1-3; 7 bases are shared with TRBD1. Germline loops: CDR1 KGHSH, CDR2 LQKENI. J was trimmed by 0 bases and V by 5 bases; bases with no gene match: 7. The CDR3 runs 16 residues. This CDR3 reads CASSGMDRLSGNTIYF. In DNA, the CDR3 is TGTGCCAGCTCAGGAATGGACAGGCTCTCTGGAAACACCATATATTTT.

This chain uses TRBV10-2 with TRBJ2-7, with TRBD2 matching over 7 bases. This CDR3 comprises 18 residues. The J segment lost 4 bases and the V segment lost 3 bases, leaving 18 bases of the junction unmatched. Germline CDR1 WSHSY, CDR2 SAAADI. The CDR3 nucleotides are TGCGCCAGCAGTGACAGTCGTATGGGTGGCGGGAGCGGATACGAGCAGTACTTC. This gives the protein CASSDSRMGGGSGYEQYF.

Worth noting for this clone: The same CDR3 arises from other DNA sequences in this sample as well. The chain combines TRBV10-3 with TRBJ2-1; D may be TRBD2 (6 bases). CDR3 length equals 12 residues. Germline V CDR1 and CDR2: ENHRY, SYGVKD. The V and J ends lost 4 bases and 7 bases respectively, with 8 bases between them. CDR3 protein: CAISVGGNEQFF. As DNA, the CDR3 is TGTGCCATCAGTGTGGGGGGAAATGAGCAGTTCTTC.

The chain joins TRBV7-2 to TRBJ2-5; 12 nucleotides agree with TRBD2. Trimming at V came to 5 bases and at J to 5 bases, leaving 9 bases not matched to a gene. The germline CDR1 and CDR2 sequences are SGHTA and FQGNSA. The CDR3 is made up of 16 amino acids. The CDR3 DNA follows: TGTGCCAGCAGCGCCTTTACTAGCGGGGGGCTTGAGACCCAGTACTTC. Translating it yields CASSAFTSGGLETQYF.

The CDR3 region has the DNA TGTGCCAGCAGCGTAGTTCCCGGAGATTCACCCCTCCACTTT. Translated: CASSVVPGDSPLHF. V is TRBV9 and J is TRBJ1-6, with no clear D. V lost 0 bases, J lost 8 bases, and 9 bases lay in between. The CDR3 contains 14 residues. The germline V gene has CDR1 SGDLS and CDR2 YYNGEE. The variable domain in full, with the rest retrieved from reference TRBV9 and TRBJ1-6, is DSGVTQTPKHLITATGQRVTLRCSPRSGDLSVYWYQQSLDQGLQFLIQYYNGEERAKGNILERFSAQQFPDLHSELNLSSLELGDSALYFCASSVVPGDSPLHFGNGTRLTVT.

The chain is built from TRBV5-1 and TRBJ2-7; 9 bases agree with TRBD1. The CDR3 spans 12 residues. Germline V lookup: CDR1 SGHRS, CDR2 YFSETQ. V lost 7 bases and J lost 7; bases outside the gene matches: 6. CDR3: CASARDRDEQYF. The CDR3 DNA reads as TGCGCCAGCGCCCGGGACAGGGATGAGCAGTACTTC. Drawing the rest from reference TRBV5-1 and TRBJ2-7, the complete variable domain is KAGVTQTPRYLIKTRGQQVTLSCSPISGHRSVSWYQQTPGQGLQFLFEYFSETQRNKGNFPGRFSGRQFSNSRSEMNVSTLELGDSALYLCASARDRDEQYFGPGTRLTVT.

The chain links TRBV7-6 to TRBJ1-6; a weak D match, TRBD1 (6 bases). CDR3 length equals 13 residues. Germline V CDR1 and CDR2: SGHVS, FNYEAQ. Trimming removed 5 bases at V and 14 bases at J, with 16 bases between. The CDR3 DNA reads as TGTGCCAGCAGCCCTGCAGGGGAGTCGGCCCTCCACTTT. It translates to CASSPAGESALHF.

This rearrangement joins TRBV7-2 to TRBJ1-1; D ambiguous. Germline V CDR1 and CDR2: SGHTA, FQGNSA. CDR3 length: 15 amino acids. V lost 0 bases, J lost 5 bases, and 13 bases lay in between. This chain's CDR3 is CASSLARGVGTEAFF. CDR3 DNA: TGTGCCAGCAGCTTAGCTCGGGGAGTTGGGACTGAAGCTTTCTTT.